This T cell receptor (beta chain) was documented in a study of tumor and adjacent non-tumor tissue in lung cancer. This clonotype was picked up a small number of times. The antigen remains unidentified. A modified ARM-PCR protocol with three rounds of nested PCR amplified TCRbeta. TCRdb re-derived calls from the multiplex PCR reads in MiXCR, one entry per CDR3 protein. The sample records fewer than 150,000 distinct CDR3 sequences, approximately 66% being singletons. Study-wide results and caveats: Tumor tissue had significantly higher TCR diversity than normal lung. Normal lung showed higher cumulative top 100 clone frequency than tumor.

Germline assignment: CDR1 MNHEY and CDR2 SVGAGI. V lost 0 bases, J lost 5 bases, and 10 bases lay in between. This CDR3 is 15 amino acids long. This sample's RNA came from whole unsorted tissue. The V and J genes are TRBV6-5 and TRBJ2-2, with D possibly being TRBD2 (5 bases). The origin of this receptor is a man aged 55 to 70 with small cell lung cancer. Input material: lung tumor tissue. The CDR3 here is CASSYSNPGTGELFF. The CDR3 DNA follows: TGTGCCAGCAGTTACTCGAATCCGGGGACCGGGGAGCTGTTTTTT.